This T cell receptor (beta chain) is drawn from a study of cytomegalovirus exposure and HLA in healthy donors. Remarks on this clone: Its antigen is not known.

Amplification used 60 Vbeta primers and 13 Jbeta primers. The repertoire was sequenced with immunoSEQ multiplex PCR; TCRdb's copy has only in-frame clones and lacks some. Of more than 95,000 clones listed, 70% to 80% were seen once; the top ten hold roughly a sixth. The germline CDR1 and CDR2 sequences are SGHDT and YYEEEE. This CDR3 has 12 residues. Trimming stripped 5 bases from V and 7 bases from J, with 13 bases between. Whole-study findings and limits: Whilst most TCR sequences proved rare, a subset of public TCRs occurred across many donors. Reportedly, a later analysis found an Asian-associated ancestry cluster had fewer N-insertions than the approximately 700-donor mean.

The sequenced material came from PBMCs. This sequence was found in a man aged 50-60 years in good health and CMV-seropositive. The chain uses TRBV5-6 and TRBJ2-7; tentative D call: TRBD1 (6 bases). The CDR3 here is CASRSIRGEQYF. In DNA, the CDR3 is TGTGCCAGCAGATCCATAAGGGGGGAGCAGTACTTC. Supplemented by reference TRBV5-6 and TRBJ2-7, the full variable domain reads DAGVTQSPTHLIKTRGQQVTLRCSPKSGHDTVSWYQQALGQGPQFIFQYYEEEERQRGNFPDRFSGHQFPNYSSELNVNALLLGDSALYLCASRSIRGEQYFGPGTRLTVT.